This is a list of T cell receptor beta chains from one sample in a study of blood T cell repertoires in COVID-19. The protocol was immunoSEQ multiplex PCR, while the TCRdb copy is restricted to in-frame clones and leaves out a portion. The sample holds over 30,000 clones; 70% to 90% are singletons and the top ten take over 20%. Sequencing was carried out using peripheral blood. All receptors come from a woman aged 80 or over with active or convalescent COVID-19. Both conserved end residues are part of each CDR3. Fields, in order: clone size, D gene, J gene, V gene, CDR3 DNA, CDR3 protein. D genes are given only for firm matches. Expanded clones get a size class; other rows say once, few or many, or leave the size out.

NA,NA,TRBJ2-5,TRBV29-1,TGCAGCGTTGCCACACTAACAGGAAGCGGGGAGACCCAGTACTTC,CSVATLTGSGETQYF
NA,TRBD2,TRBJ2-3,TRBV13,TGTGCCAGCAGCTTAAGGGGACTAGCGGGGGGGTTAGATACGCAGTATTTT,CASSLRGLAGGLDTQYF
few,TRBD2,TRBJ2-3,TRBV7-9,TGTGCCAGCAGCTTAGCGCGGGAGGCGCTTGCAGATACGCAGTATTTT,CASSLAREALADTQYF
NA,TRBD1,TRBJ1-5,TRBV5-8,TGTGCCAGCGGCACAGGGGGCTATAGCAATCAGCCCCAGCATTTT,CASGTGGYSNQPQHF
NA,NA,TRBJ2-5,TRBV12-3/TRBV12-4,TGTGCCAGCAGTTTACGAGAGACCCAGTACTTC,CASSLRETQYF
NA,NA,TRBJ2-1,TRBV4-1,TGCGCCAGCAGCCAACTGACGGAGTCCTACAATGAGCAGTTCTTC,CASSQLTESYNEQFF
NA,NA,TRBJ2-1,TRBV6-2/TRBV6-3,TGTGCCAGCAGCCGGCAGGGTGAGCAGTTCTTC,CASSRQGEQFF
NA,TRBD1,TRBJ2-7,TRBV3-1/TRBV3-2,TGTGCCAGCAGCGCGGGACAGGGCTACGAGCAGTACTTC,CASSAGQGYEQYF
NA,TRBD2,TRBJ2-3,TRBV7-3,TGTGCCAGCAGCTCTACTAGCGGGGGGACAGGTACGCAGTATTTT,CASSSTSGGTGTQYF
NA,NA,TRBJ2-1,TRBV24-1,TGTGCCACCAGTGATCCCCCGGAGTCCAATGAGCAGTTCTTC,CATSDPPESNEQFF
NA,TRBD2,TRBJ2-2,TRBV5-1,TGCGCCAGCAATAACGGAGCGGGGGTCACCGGGGAGCTGTTTTTT,CASNNGAGVTGELFF
NA,TRBD1,TRBJ2-3,TRBV6-5,TGTGCCAGCAGTTATGGACAGGGGATAGATACGCAGTATTTT,CASSYGQGIDTQYF
NA,TRBD2,TRBJ2-3,TRBV28,TGTGCCAGCAGTCGGCCGGGACTAGCTTTCAATCCTGGCACAGATACGCAGTATTTT,CASSRPGLAFNPGTDTQYF
NA,TRBD1,TRBJ1-3,TRBV7-9,TGTGCCAGCAGCTCGGACAGGGCATCTGGAAACACCATATATTTT,CASSSDRASGNTIYF
NA,TRBD1,TRBJ1-1,TRBV11-2,TGTGCCAGCAGCTCGGGACAGGGGGCTTGGTATACAGCTTTCTTT,CASSSGQGAWYTAFF
NA,TRBD1,TRBJ1-2,TRBV4-1,TGCGCCAGCAGCCCATCACAGGGGATTTTTTATGGCTACACCTTC,CASSPSQGIFYGYTF
few,TRBD1,TRBJ2-7,TRBV2,TGTGCCAGCCGGGACAGACCCTACGAGCAGTACTTC,CASRDRPYEQYF
NA,NA,TRBJ1-6,TRBV5-4,TGTGCCAGCAGCACAGCCAATTCACCCCTCCACTTT,CASSTANSPLHF
NA,TRBD2,TRBJ2-1,TRBV7-9,TGTGCCAGCAGCTCATTCACCGGGACTAGCGGGGGACGCGATGAGCAGTTCTTC,CASSSFTGTSGGRDEQFF
NA,NA,TRBJ2-2,TRBV4-2,TGTGCCAGCAGCCCAGCCCGAGCCCAGGACAGAAAGAACACCGGGGAGCTGTTTTTT,CASSPARAQDRKNTGELFF
NA,TRBD2,TRBJ2-5,TRBV4-2,TGTGCCAGCAGCCAGGGACTAGTCGAGACCCAGTACTTC,CASSQGLVETQYF
NA,TRBD1,TRBJ1-2,TRBV4-2,TGTGCCAGCAGCCAAGCCGGAGCGGGACAGGGGTTTGGCTACACCTTC,CASSQAGAGQGFGYTF
NA,NA,TRBJ1-2,TRBV6-5,TGTGCCAGCAGTTACTCGAGCAGGGAACTTAACTATGGCTACACCTTC,CASSYSSRELNYGYTF
once,TRBD1,TRBJ1-2,TRBV3-1/TRBV3-2,TGTGCCAGCAGCCAAAGGGACAGGGCTGGCTACACCTTC,CASSQRDRAGYTF
NA,TRBD1,TRBJ1-6,TRBV6-5,TGTGCCAGCAGACAGGACAGGACCCTCCACTTT,CASRQDRTLHF
NA,NA,TRBJ1-5,TRBV19,TGTGCCAGCACAGGAGTAAATAGCAATCAGCCCCAGCATTTT,CASTGVNSNQPQHF
NA,NA,TRBJ2-5,TRBV2,TGTGCCAGCAGTGAAGCTTGGCCGGGGACAAAGACCCAGTACTTC,CASSEAWPGTKTQYF
NA,TRBD1,TRBJ1-4,TRBV19,TGTGCCAGTAGTATTTGGAGAACAGGGGTCGTGAAACTGTTTTTT,CASSIWRTGVVKLFF
NA,NA,TRBJ2-1,TRBV18,TGTGCCAGCTCACCACCGACGGGGTCGTACAATGAGCAGTTCTTC,CASSPPTGSYNEQFF
NA,TRBD1,TRBJ2-7,TRBV29-1,TGCAGCGTTGAGGGACAGAACTACGAGCAGTACTTC,CSVEGQNYEQYF
NA,TRBD1,TRBJ2-5,TRBV19,TGTGCCAGTAGAGACAGGGCCACCCAAGAGACCCAGTACTTC,CASRDRATQETQYF
NA,NA,TRBJ1-2,TRBV4-1,TGCGCCAGCAGCCAAAACAGGTTCTCCTATGGCTACACCTTC,CASSQNRFSYGYTF
NA,NA,TRBJ1-4,TRBV9,TGTGCCAGCAGCGTAGGAAGGACTGAAGCAACTAATGAAAAACTGTTTTTT,CASSVGRTEATNEKLFF
few,TRBD1,TRBJ1-6,TRBV6-1,TGTGCCAGCAGTGAAAGGGCCCTCCCGGGACAGGGGATTGCTTCACCCCTCCACTTT,CASSERALPGQGIASPLHF
NA,TRBD1,TRBJ1-5,TRBV28,TGTGCCAGCAGTTCGGACAGGGGGATTCAGCCCCAGCATTTT,CASSSDRGIQPQHF
NA,NA,TRBJ2-3,TRBV5-1,TGCGCCAGCAGCTTGGGGCGGGGGCTTAGCACAGATACGCAGTATTTT,CASSLGRGLSTDTQYF
NA,TRBD1,TRBJ1-6,TRBV28,TGTGCCAGCATCCAGGGGGCCCATAGTTCACCCCTCCACTTT,CASIQGAHSSPLHF
NA,TRBD1,TRBJ1-6,TRBV30,TGTGCCTCCCTGGCAGGGGGGAATTCACCCCTCCACTTT,CASLAGGNSPLHF
NA,NA,TRBJ2-5,TRBV5-1,TGCGCCAGCAGCATAACAGGGCAAGAGACCCAGTACTTC,CASSITGQETQYF
NA,NA,TRBJ2-5,TRBV5-4,TGTGCCAGCAGCCGAGAAGGGGGTTCCCTACAAGAGACCCAGTACTTC,CASSREGGSLQETQYF
NA,NA,TRBJ2-3,TRBV3-1/TRBV3-2,TGTGCCAGCAGCCTCCTGGGAGCCAGCACAGATACGCAGTATTTT,CASSLLGASTDTQYF
NA,TRBD1,TRBJ1-1,TRBV5-1,TGCGCCAGCAGCTCTTGGACAGGGGGGAACACTGAAGCTTTCTTT,CASSSWTGGNTEAFF
NA,NA,TRBJ2-7,TRBV6-6,TGTGCCAGCAATAACCGCCGGGACTACGAGCAGTACTTC,CASNNRRDYEQYF
NA,NA,TRBJ2-2,TRBV5-5,TGTGCCAGCAGCTTAGAGGTGTTAAACACCGGGGAGCTGTTTTTT,CASSLEVLNTGELFF
NA,NA,TRBJ2-7,TRBV5-5,TGTGCCAGCAGCTTCCCAGGACTCGGTTACGAGCAGTACTTC,CASSFPGLGYEQYF
NA,TRBD1,TRBJ2-2,TRBV5-1,TGCGCCAGCAGCAAGGGACAGACTAACACCGGGGAGCTGTTTTTT,CASSKGQTNTGELFF
few,TRBD1,TRBJ1-2,TRBV5-6,TGTGCCAGCAGCCGAGGACAGGGAGGTAACTATGGCTACACCTTC,CASSRGQGGNYGYTF
once,TRBD1,TRBJ2-2,TRBV6-5,TGTGCCAGCAGGCGACAGGGAGACACCGGGGAGCTGTTTTTT,CASRRQGDTGELFF